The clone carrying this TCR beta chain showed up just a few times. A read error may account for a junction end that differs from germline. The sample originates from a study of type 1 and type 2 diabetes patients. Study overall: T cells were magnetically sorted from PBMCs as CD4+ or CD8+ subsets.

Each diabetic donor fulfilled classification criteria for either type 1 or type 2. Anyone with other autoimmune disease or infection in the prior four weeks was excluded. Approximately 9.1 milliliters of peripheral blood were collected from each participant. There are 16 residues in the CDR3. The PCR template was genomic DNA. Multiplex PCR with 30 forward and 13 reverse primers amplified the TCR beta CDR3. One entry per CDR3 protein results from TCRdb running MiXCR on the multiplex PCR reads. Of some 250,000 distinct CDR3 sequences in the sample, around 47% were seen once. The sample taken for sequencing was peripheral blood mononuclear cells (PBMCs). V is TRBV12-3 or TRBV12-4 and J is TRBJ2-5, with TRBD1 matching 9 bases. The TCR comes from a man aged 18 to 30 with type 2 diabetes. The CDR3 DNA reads TGTGCCACCAGTGCCCCGGAGGGACAGGGAGAAGGGACCCAGTACTTC. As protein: CATSAPEGQGEGTQYF.